This T cell receptor (beta chain) originates from a study of human T cells and chemical hapten exposure. Unfractionated whole blood was the source from which total RNA was extracted. The CDR3 loop spans 15 amino acids. In germline, CDR1 is SGDLS, CDR2 YYNGEE. V gave up 1 base and J gave up 7 bases; unmatched junction bases: 9. Individual cDNA molecules each carried unique molecular identifiers attached by the library. Each CDR3 protein is one row after TCRdb ran MiXCR on the reads. This table has about 120,000 distinct CDR3 sequences, approximately 9% appearing once. The receptor was isolated from a human donor in good health. Some clones in this sample may be carry-over from other donors' samples. The sequenced sample consisted of whole blood. This sequence joins TRBV9 and TRBJ2-3; TRBD2 agrees at 7 bases. The CDR3 region has the DNA TGTGCCAGCAGCGTAAGTCTAGCGGATAGTTATACGCAGTATTTT. It is translated as CASSVSLADSYTQYF. Filled out from reference TRBV9 and TRBJ2-3, the complete variable domain reads DSGVTQTPKHLITATGQRVTLRCSPRSGDLSVYWYQQSLDQGLQFLIQYYNGEERAKGNILERFSAQQFPDLHSELNLSSLELGDSALYFCASSVSLADSYTQYFGPGTRLTVL.